Listed below are T cell receptor beta chains from one sample, sequenced in a study of cytomegalovirus exposure and HLA in healthy donors. The method was immunoSEQ multiplex PCR; TCRdb's version includes in-frame clones alone and lacks a portion of them. The table records about 73,000 clones, roughly 90% of them present only once. The sample taken for sequencing was PBMCs. These receptor sequences come from a woman aged 18-30 years in good health and CMV-seropositive. Each CDR3 is given with its conserved first and last residue. The D gene is left open where the match is weak.

V gene	D gene	CDR3 protein
TRBV13	.	CASSLLTGLNTEAFF
TRBV7-8	.	CASSLERVLSSGNTIYF
TRBV18	.	CASSLSTDNTEAFF
TRBV28	.	CASSSPRGITYEQYF
TRBV7-9	.	CASSLGRTEKLFF
TRBV6-5	.	CASSAPAQGSTEAFF
TRBV13	TRBD1	CASSAKGQGKDEQYF
TRBV20-1	.	CSARPRYEQYF
TRBV4-1	.	CASSQERGWQNLAKNIQYF
TRBV19	TRBD2	CASSTGLAGGNYNEQFF
TRBV11-2	.	CASSLGRFGYYEQYF
TRBV27	.	CASSLGLNYEQYF
TRBV19	.	CASSGSPDYGEQYF
TRBV6-5	TRBD2	CASSQYGGAGETQYF
TRBV7-9	TRBD2	CASRIGLAGGPSTDTQYF
TRBV19	TRBD1	CASNSAGGAFF
TRBV20-1	.	CTTGGDTEAFF
TRBV7-9	.	CASSFPREQGAFF
TRBV7-2	.	CASSSSRNSPLHF
TRBV6-5	.	CASSYSGGSYEQYF
TRBV18	TRBD1	CASSVHPGGSGANVLTF
TRBV7-7	.	CASSLDPRGGDQPQHF
TRBV6-5	TRBD1	CASSPGGQGLDIQYF
TRBV6-5	.	CASNSARGANYGYTF
TRBV13	.	CASSRSGEQYF
TRBV29-1	.	CSVVLRDTEAFF
TRBV5-4	.	CASSSKQGIQETQYF
TRBV5-1	TRBD1	CASSLGTGGYQETQYF
TRBV30	TRBD1	CAWSVTDKWTGGLAFF
TRBV19	TRBD1	CASSPDRASEKLFF
TRBV5-1	TRBD1	CASSLDLGQGFHEAFF
TRBV4-1	.	CASSQGGAHPYNEQFF
TRBV4-1	TRBD2	CASSRTTSGTYEQYF
TRBV7-6	.	CASSPRQGGTQYF
TRBV6-5	.	CASSEVPTNTGELFF
TRBV14	.	CASSQDYAGYYNEQFF
TRBV5-1	TRBD1	CASSYTGVSVDTQYF
TRBV5-4	TRBD1	CASSLQGANTGELFF
TRBV2	.	CASNGVGVSNQPQHF
TRBV28	.	CASSPTGYSYEQYF
TRBV29-1	.	CSVYLAGELFF
TRBV7-8	.	CASSLDRVADTQYF
TRBV6-7	TRBD1	CASSYAGGGNQPQHF
TRBV10-2	TRBD1	CASSESAGGSEQYF
TRBV7-2	.	CASSLVPRARSETQYF
TRBV11-2	TRBD2	CASSQGTSGGRWTQYF
TRBV19	.	CASSIGFGTGQTEAFF
TRBV9	TRBD1	CASSVEETGLYEQYF
TRBV30	.	CARSRGGLEEKLFF
TRBV9	.	CASSPEVAMVGELFF
TRBV6-5	.	CASADPGGARDTQYF
TRBV7-2	TRBD2	CASSPQGLAGGLNEQFF
TRBV5-4	.	CASSPDINYEQYF
TRBV27	TRBD1	CASSGTEGQRNYEQYF
TRBV9	.	CASSVDQLSPLHF
TRBV6-1	TRBD1	CASSEEGAISEAFF
TRBV11-2	.	CASSLASGEQFF